This passage covers 15 T cell receptor beta chains from one sample sequenced in a study of blood T cell repertoires in COVID-19. TCRdb's table, derived via immunoSEQ multiplex PCR, lists solely in-frame clones and lacks some. The table lists hundreds of thousands of clones, around 88% of them singletons. Input material: PBMCs or T cells enriched from blood (not recorded which). Source of these receptors: a middle-aged woman who had recovered from COVID-19.

This chain uses TRBV2 with TRBJ2-5, with TRBD2 matching 7 bases. CDR1 is SNHLY and CDR2 is FYNNEI in the germline V gene. V lost 5 bases and J lost 5; bases outside the gene matches: 5. This CDR3 has 13 residues. The CDR3 DNA reads as TGTGCCAGCAGTTGGAGCGGGATTGAGACCCAGTACTTC. It yields the protein CASSWSGIETQYF.

In this sample, this clone turned up a few times. The chain combines TRBV4-1 with TRBJ1-2; 9 bases match TRBD1. With V trimmed by 1 base and J by 8 bases, 8 bases remained unmatched. CDR3 size: 15 residues. Germline CDR1 and CDR2: MGHRA and YSYEKL. CDR3 region: CASSQGLDRGYGYTF. CDR3 in DNA: TGCGCCAGCAGCCAAGGTCTCGACAGGGGGTACGGCTACACCTTC.

The genes are TRBV28 and TRBJ1-5; D is undetermined. Trimming shortened V by 2 bases and J by 0 bases, and 11 bases separated the two germline ends. The germline V gene has CDR1 MDHEN and CDR2 SYDVKM. The CDR3 contains 16 residues. In DNA form, the CDR3 reads TGTGCCAGCAGTTTAGTCCGGGAATATAGCAATCAGCCCCAGCATTTT. Translation gives CASSLVREYSNQPQHF.

The chain is built from TRBV9 and TRBJ2-7; D may be TRBD2 (7 bases). The CDR3 extends over 15 amino acids. Trimming pared 3 bases from V and 4 bases from J, leaving 17 bases between. CDR1 is SGDLS, CDR2 YYNGEE, per germline. The CDR3 sequence is CASSEGGGAVYEQYF. The CDR3 nucleotides are TGTGCCAGCAGCGAGGGAGGGGGGGCCGTATACGAGCAGTACTTC.

V usage is TRBV20-1 and J usage is TRBJ2-3, with 7 bases lining up with TRBD2. V trimming: 3 bases; J trimming: 0 bases; junction bases outside the gene matches: 3. CDR1 is DFQATT and CDR2 is SNEGSKA in the germline V gene (reference sequence). CDR3 length: 14 amino acids. This CDR3 reads CSASPLASTDTQYF. DNA of the CDR3: TGCAGTGCTAGTCCACTAGCGAGCACAGATACGCAGTATTTT.

The chain has TRBV7-6 and TRBJ2-3, with 7 bases fitting TRBD1. Germline CDR1 SGHVS, CDR2 FNYEAQ. CDR3 size: 15 residues. V dropped 7 bases and J dropped 0; count of bases not matched to a gene: 7. The CDR3: CASTARTGSTDTQYF. CDR3 nucleotides: TGTGCCAGCACCGCTAGGACAGGTAGCACAGATACGCAGTATTTT.

This clone appeared a few times. In DNA form, the CDR3 reads TGTGCCAGCAGTTACTCGGGGACAGGGTGGTACGAGCAGTACTTC. Translation: CASSYSGTGWYEQYF. V usage is TRBV6-5 and J usage is TRBJ2-7, with 9 bases matching TRBD1. The CDR3 contains 15 residues. Germline CDR1 MNHEY, CDR2 SVGAGI. V gave up 0 bases and J gave up 4 bases; unmatched junction bases: 4.

Concerning this clone itself: This same CDR3 is encoded by further DNA sequences in the sample. CDR3 bases: TGTGCCAGCAGCCCCTTGAATGAGCAGTTCTTC. The encoded protein is CASSPLNEQFF. The rearrangement links TRBV6-2 or TRBV6-3 to TRBJ2-1; D uncertain. CDR3 length: 11 amino acids. Germline V gives CDR1 MNHEY, CDR2 SVGEGT. Trimming left V 6 bases short and J 7 bases short, with 7 bases between.

A single count supports this clone. The chain is built from TRBV7-2 and TRBJ2-1; TRBD2 matches at 8 bases. Germline V CDR1 and CDR2: SGHTA, FQGNSA. The length of the CDR3 is 18 residues. V shed 0 bases and J 8 bases; nucleotides not matched to a gene: 15. The CDR3 bases are TGTGCCAGCAGCTTAGCCAGGGGCTTGGGACTAGTTTGGCATGAGCAGTTCTTC. This sequence encodes CASSLARGLGLVWHEQFF.

The chain has TRBV5-1 and TRBJ2-5; tentatively, D is TRBD2 (5 bases). Germline CDR1 reads SGHRS; CDR2 reads YFSETQ. Trimming removed 2 bases at V and 1 base at J, with 9 bases between. This CDR3 has 14 amino acids. CDR3 bases: TGCGCCAGCAGCTTACTAGGCGCCCAAGAGACCCAGTACTTC. Its protein is CASSLLGAQETQYF.

The rearrangement joins TRBV4-3 to TRBJ2-1; 10 nucleotides match TRBD2. Germline V CDR1 and CDR2: LGHNA, YSLEER. Trimming at V came to 1 base and at J to 5 bases, leaving 5 bases not matched to a gene. This CDR3 is 16 amino acids long. This CDR3 is CASSQVGTSANNEQFF. CDR3 DNA: TGCGCCAGCAGCCAAGTCGGGACTAGCGCGAACAATGAGCAGTTCTTC.

The chain carries TRBV28 and TRBJ2-6, with D unresolved. Trimming took 4 bases from V and 4 from J, leaving 11 bases between them. The germline V gene encodes CDR1 MDHEN and CDR2 SYDVKM. CDR3 size: 15 residues. The CDR3 DNA follows: TGTGCCAGCAGTTCCCCCGGCAGGGGGGCCAACGTCCTGACTTTC. Translating it yields CASSSPGRGANVLTF.

The chain employs TRBV10-3 and TRBJ2-7; D unclear. The CDR3 sequence is 14 residues long. Germline V gene sequence: CDR1 ENHRY, CDR2 SYGVKD. V lost 8 bases and J lost 2, with 16 bases in between. The CDR3 sequence: CAIYDGSATYEQYF. CDR3 coding DNA: TGTGCCATCTACGACGGGTCTGCTACCTACGAGCAGTACTTC.

J is TRBJ2-2 and V is TRBV2; maybe TRBD2 (6 bases). V dropped 7 bases and J dropped 7 bases, with 16 bases sitting between them. The CDR3 loop spans 14 amino acids. Per germline, CDR1 SNHLY and CDR2 FYNNEI. The CDR3 here is CASNQPGGGGELFF. The CDR3 DNA reads TGTGCCAGCAATCAGCCCGGGGGAGGCGGGGAGCTGTTTTTT. Filled out from reference TRBV2 and TRBJ2-2, the complete variable domain reads EPEVTQTPSHQVTQMGQEVILRCVPISNHLYFYWYRQILGQKVEFLVSFYNNEISEKSEIFDDQFSVERPDGSNFTLKIRSTKLEDSAMYFCASNQPGGGGELFFGEGSRLTVL.

CDR3 loop: CAISDLEGLAGGTYEQYF. The CDR3 nucleotides read TGTGCCATCAGTGATCTTGAAGGACTAGCGGGAGGGACCTACGAGCAGTACTTC. V usage is TRBV10-3 and J usage is TRBJ2-7, with TRBD2 matching 15 bases. The V segment lost 3 bases and the J segment 2 bases; nucleotides outside the gene matches: 8. CDR3 size: 18 residues. CDR1 and CDR2 (germline): ENHRY, SYGVKD.